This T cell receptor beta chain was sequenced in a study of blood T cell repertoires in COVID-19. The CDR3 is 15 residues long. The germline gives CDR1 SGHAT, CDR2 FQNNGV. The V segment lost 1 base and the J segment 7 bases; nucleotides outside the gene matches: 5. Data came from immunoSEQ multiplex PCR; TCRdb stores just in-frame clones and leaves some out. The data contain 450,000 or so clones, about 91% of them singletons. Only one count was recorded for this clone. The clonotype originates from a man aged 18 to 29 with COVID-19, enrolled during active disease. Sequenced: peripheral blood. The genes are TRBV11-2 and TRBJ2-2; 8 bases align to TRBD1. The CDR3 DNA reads TGTGCCAGCAGCTTAGGGACAGGGTCCGTCGGGGAGCTGTTTTTT. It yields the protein CASSLGTGSVGELFF.